A selection of T cell receptor beta chains follows, all from one sample in a study of OX40 agonist ivuxolimab in advanced cancers. Measured with immunoSEQ multiplex PCR; TCRdb has only the in-frame clones, and not every one. Among fewer than 60,000 clones, 91% were seen once, and the ten largest hold 10% to 15%. The sample in question was CD4+ or CD8+ T cells sorted from blood, obtained in a trial of the OX40 agonist ivuxolimab. The receptors here all came from an adult with an advanced solid tumor such as melanoma, head and neck, liver or kidney cancer. Both conserved end residues are part of each CDR3. D genes are given only for firm matches. Expanded clones get a size class; other rows say once, few or many, or leave the size out.

d_call	v_call	clone_size	j_call	cdr3_aa	cdr3_nt
.	TRBV7-2	.	TRBJ1-1	CASSFGIPNTEAFF	TGTGCCAGCAGCTTCGGAATACCGAACACTGAAGCTTTCTTT
.	TRBV10-3	.	TRBJ1-4	CAISDAGDSQGEKLFF	TGTGCCATCAGTGATGCAGGGGACTCCCAAGGGGAAAAACTGTTTTTT
.	TRBV23-1	.	TRBJ1-6	CASSQRQWGCSPLHF	TGCGCCAGCAGTCAAAGACAGTGGGGGTGCTCACCCCTCCACTTT
.	TRBV11-2	.	TRBJ1-2	CASSLEGNYGYTF	TGTGCCAGCAGCTTAGAAGGGAACTATGGCTACACCTTC
TRBD2	TRBV28	.	TRBJ2-5	CASSLGGSRAWKTQYF	TGTGCCAGCAGTTTGGGAGGGTCGAGGGCATGGAAGACCCAGTACTTC
TRBD1	TRBV6-1	.	TRBJ1-1	CASSERDRGISSTEAFF	TGTGCCAGCAGTGAACGGGACAGGGGAATCAGCAGCACTGAAGCTTTCTTT
.	TRBV18	.	TRBJ2-3	CASSPNGGDTQYF	TGTGCCAGCTCACCTAACGGGGGAGATACGCAGTATTTT
.	TRBV4-1	.	TRBJ2-1	CASSQRTVAVEQFF	TGCGCCAGCAGCCAACGGACAGTGGCTGTTGAGCAGTTCTTC
TRBD1	TRBV18	once	TRBJ2-7	CASSPGQGTYEQYF	TGTGCCAGCTCACCGGGACAGGGTACCTACGAGCAGTACTTC
TRBD1	TRBV2	.	TRBJ2-7	CASSEQGVSYEQYF	TGTGCCAGCAGTGAACAGGGGGTCTCCTACGAGCAGTACTTC
.	TRBV9	.	TRBJ2-3	CASSDRTNTDTQYF	TGTGCCAGCAGCGATAGGACGAACACAGATACGCAGTATTTT
.	TRBV6-6	.	TRBJ1-4	CASRTAEKLFF	TGTGCCAGCAGGACAGCTGAAAAACTGTTTTTT
.	TRBV23-1	.	TRBJ2-1	CASSQARGNNEQFF	TGCGCCAGCAGTCAGGCGAGAGGTAACAATGAGCAGTTCTTC
.	TRBV6-5	.	TRBJ2-7	CASSYEQYF	TGTGCCAGCAGCTACGAGCAGTACTTC
.	TRBV2	.	TRBJ2-1	CASSYATEQFF	TGTGCCAGCAGCTACGCGACAGAGCAGTTCTTC
TRBD1	TRBV5-1	.	TRBJ2-7	CASSLYTTGDEQYF	TGCGCCAGCAGCCTTTACACTACAGGGGACGAGCAGTACTTC
.	TRBV2	.	TRBJ2-5	CASMLTDSAQYF	TGTGCCAGCATGCTCACCGACAGCGCCCAGTACTTC
.	TRBV7-9	.	TRBJ2-7	CAYHRDGGSYEQYF	TGTGCCTACCACCGGGACGGGGGTTCCTACGAGCAGTACTTC
.	TRBV15	.	TRBJ2-7	CATSRDPDYEQYF	TGTGCCACCAGCAGAGATCCAGACTACGAGCAGTACTTC
.	TRBV10-3	.	TRBJ1-2	CAISESSRDGGYTF	TGTGCCATCAGTGAGTCATCGCGGGATGGCGGCTACACCTTC
TRBD1	TRBV5-1	few	TRBJ1-5	CASSQINRGSNQPQHF	TGCGCCAGCAGCCAAATCAACAGGGGAAGCAATCAGCCCCAGCATTTT
TRBD1	TRBV9	.	TRBJ2-2	CASSPRGRELFF	TGTGCCAGCAGCCCCAGGGGGAGGGAGCTGTTTTTT
TRBD1	TRBV5-6	once	TRBJ1-2	CASSVDRDGGYTF	TGTGCCAGCAGCGTCGACAGGGACGGTGGCTACACCTTC
TRBD1	TRBV5-1	.	TRBJ2-1	CASSLGGTGNYNEQFF	TGCGCCAGCAGCTTGGGGGGGACAGGGAATTACAATGAGCAGTTCTTC
.	TRBV5-4	.	TRBJ2-2	CASRAGGSANTGELFF	TGTGCCAGCAGGGCCGGCGGCAGCGCGAACACCGGGGAGCTGTTTTTT
TRBD1	TRBV4-1	once	TRBJ1-2	CASSHPDRAYGYTF	TGCGCCAGCAGCCACCCGGACAGGGCGTATGGCTACACCTTC
.	TRBV15	.	TRBJ2-2	CATSMRAGVRGELFF	TGTGCCACCAGCATGCGGGCAGGGGTTAGGGGGGAGCTGTTTTTT
.	TRBV7-9	.	TRBJ2-5	CASSLEGGGETQYF	TGTGCCAGCAGCTTAGAAGGCGGAGGAGAGACCCAGTACTTC
.	TRBV6-6	.	TRBJ2-1	CASSYRRNSYNEQFF	TGTGCCAGCAGTTACCGCCGGAACTCCTACAATGAGCAGTTCTTC
.	TRBV2	.	TRBJ2-3	CASSEPWYERNTDTQYF	TGTGCCAGCAGTGAGCCCTGGTACGAGCGGAACACAGATACGCAGTATTTT
TRBD1	TRBV5-1	few	TRBJ1-3	CASSSQGNGNTIYF	TGCGCCAGCAGCTCACAGGGGAACGGAAACACCATATATTTT
.	TRBV29-1	.	TRBJ1-4	CSVVVRGYGEKLFF	TGCAGCGTTGTAGTCAGGGGCTACGGGGAAAAACTGTTTTTT
TRBD2	TRBV9	.	TRBJ2-3	CASSVGLAGGSTDTQYF	TGTGCCAGCAGCGTAGGACTAGCGGGGGGGAGCACAGATACGCAGTATTTT